This T cell receptor (beta chain) derives from a study of T cell responses to AZD1222 COVID-19 vaccine. The junction had 6 bases not matched to a gene; V was cut back by 6 bases and J by 0 bases. The V gene's germline CDR1 is MNHEY and CDR2 SVGEGT. There are 16 residues in the CDR3. Data came from immunoSEQ multiplex PCR; TCRdb stores just in-frame clones and leaves some out. The data hold 150,000 to 200,000 clones, with 80% to 95% observed a single time. This sequence was found in an adult in good health. This specimen was peripheral blood, taken on day 0 of AZD1222 vaccination. V is TRBV6-2 or TRBV6-3 and J is TRBJ2-5; 11 bases are shared with TRBD1. CDR3 loop: CASSLGTGGYQETQYF. The DNA for the CDR3 is TGTGCCAGCAGCCTCGGGACAGGGGGGTACCAAGAGACCCAGTACTTC.